The T cell receptor beta chain under discussion was sequenced for a study of blood T cell repertoires in COVID-19. Turning to the study itself: The United States, Italy and Spain were the sources of the acute and convalescent COVID-19 samples.

The CDR3 has 16 residues. Per germline, CDR1 LNHDA and CDR2 SQIVND (reference sequence). Deletions cut 5 bases from V and 7 bases from J, with 18 bases between. How the authors handled the data: Amplifying reference gene primers gave estimates of nucleated cell counts. Method: immunoSEQ multiplex PCR; TCRdb's copy keeps in-frame clones and lacks some. D and trimming come from the DNA, and the V and J calls and clone size come from that table. This table holds approximately 56,000 clones, approximately 80% found once. The V gene is TRBV19, the J gene TRBJ1-6; D is unresolved. Source material: peripheral blood. The sequence derives from a woman of 80 years or more with acute or convalescent COVID-19. The CDR3 spells CASSVSARGANSPLHF. DNA of the CDR3: TGTGCCAGTAGTGTCTCCGCGCGGGGAGCAAATTCACCCCTCCACTTT.